Below are 18 T cell receptor beta chains sequenced from a single sample in a study of blood T cell repertoires in COVID-19. Sequencing was performed with immunoSEQ multiplex PCR; in TCRdb, only in-frame clones are kept and a portion is missing. Of 250,000 to 350,000 clones listed, 65% to 85% are singletons. What was sequenced was peripheral blood. The origin of the receptors is a person aged 70 to 80 with COVID-19, enrolled during active disease.

The V call is TRBV29-1, the J call TRBJ2-1, with TRBD2 matching over 8 bases. Trimming cost V 7 bases and J 5 bases; bases outside gene matches: 10. The CDR3 consists of 14 residues. Germline lookup yields CDR1 SQVTM and CDR2 ANQGSEA. For the CDR3, the DNA is TGCAGCGGGCAAAACGGGGGGGTTGACAATGAGCAGTTCTTC. This sequence encodes CSGQNGGVDNEQFF.

J is TRBJ2-3 and V is TRBV29-1; a weak D match, TRBD2 (6 bases). Per germline, CDR1 SQVTM and CDR2 ANQGSEA. Trimming removed 1 base at V and 0 bases at J, with 8 bases between. This CDR3 has 14 residues. The CDR3 here is CSVEGGDSTDTQYF. The CDR3 bases are TGCAGCGTTGAAGGGGGGGATAGCACAGATACGCAGTATTTT.

This rearrangement joins TRBV9 to TRBJ1-4; TRBD1 is a possible D gene (6 bases). The CDR3 consists of 17 residues. Trimming took off 3 bases at V and 2 bases at J, with 17 bases between the two ends. Germline assignment: CDR1 SGDLS and CDR2 YYNGEE. The CDR3 bases are TGTGCCAGCAGCGGATCCAGGGGTTCGAGCACTAATGAAAAACTGTTTTTT. It is translated as CASSGSRGSSTNEKLFF.

The CDR3 spells CASSFGRQPQHF. The CDR3 region has the DNA TGTGCCAGCAGTTTTGGGCGTCAGCCCCAGCATTTT. This sequence joins TRBV12-3 or TRBV12-4 and TRBJ1-5; D is undetermined. The CDR3 consists of 12 residues. The germline V and J ends were trimmed by 3 bases and 6 bases, with 6 bases remaining between them.

The rearrangement uses TRBV7-2 and TRBJ2-1; no clear D gene. There are 16 residues in the CDR3. The ends were cut back, 3 bases at V and 0 bases at J, with 12 bases in the middle. CDR1 and CDR2 (germline): SGHTA, FQGNSA. The DNA for the CDR3 is TGTGCCAGCAGCTTCTGGCTCTCCTCCTCCTACAATGAGCAGTTCTTC. It is translated as CASSFWLSSSYNEQFF.

This clone was detected a few times. The V and J genes are TRBV6-2 or TRBV6-3 and TRBJ1-2; D gene ambiguous. The germline V gene has CDR1 MNHEY and CDR2 SVGEGT. Trimming took 2 bases from V and 2 from J, leaving 9 bases between them. The CDR3 is 14 amino acids. This CDR3 is CASSYRRENYGYTF. CDR3 bases: TGTGCCAGCAGTTACAGACGGGAAAACTATGGCTACACCTTC.

The chain links TRBV7-9 to TRBJ2-7; the D gene is possibly TRBD1 (6 bases). V was trimmed by 5 bases and J by 4 bases, leaving 18 bases between them. The CDR3 extends over 15 amino acids. The germline V gene encodes CDR1 SEHNR and CDR2 FQNEAQ (reference sequence). CDR3 sequence reads: CASSPDWDTAYEQYF. Written as DNA, the CDR3 is TGTGCCAGCAGCCCGGACTGGGACACCGCTTACGAGCAGTACTTC.

V is TRBV5-5 and J is TRBJ2-7; 8 positions match TRBD1. The germline CDR1 and CDR2 sequences are SGHKS and YYEKEE (reference sequence). After removal of 4 bases from V and 2 bases from J, the junction contained 17 bases not matched to a gene. This CDR3 is built from 18 residues. The CDR3 coding sequence is TGTGCCAGCAGCCGTCTACTTGCGGACAGGGCGGTGCCCTACGAGCAGTACTTC. Encoded protein: CASSRLLADRAVPYEQYF.

This clone was detected a few times. This sequence joins TRBV29-1 and TRBJ2-3; perhaps TRBD2 as D (6 bases). V lost 7 bases and J lost 0, with 11 bases in between. Per the germline V gene, CDR1 is SQVTM and CDR2 is ANQGSEA. This CDR3 is 13 amino acids long. The CDR3 sequence: CSGGTQSTDTQYF. CDR3 DNA: TGCAGCGGCGGGACCCAGAGCACAGATACGCAGTATTTT.

The chain combines TRBV19 with TRBJ1-5, with D possibly matching TRBD1 (6 bases). Germline-derived CDR1 and CDR2 are LNHDA and SQIVND (reference sequence). CDR3 length: 15 amino acids. Trimming shortened V by 10 bases and J by 5 bases, and 21 bases separated the two germline ends. CDR3 residues: CATSPGHLTHQPQHF. In nucleotides, the CDR3 is TGTGCCACCTCTCCGGGACACCTCACTCATCAGCCCCAGCATTTT.

The chain employs TRBV2 and TRBJ2-2; TRBD2 aligns across 7 bases. With 4 bases clipped from V and 6 bases from J, the junction kept 5 bases outside the gene matches. The CDR3 consists of 14 residues. Germline V gene data show CDR1 as SNHLY and CDR2 as FYNNEI. In DNA form, the CDR3 reads TGTGCCAGCAGTGTGGCGGGGGATCCCGGGGAGCTGTTTTTT. The encoded protein is CASSVAGDPGELFF. Supplemented by reference TRBV2 and TRBJ2-2, the full variable domain reads EPEVTQTPSHQVTQMGQEVILRCVPISNHLYFYWYRQILGQKVEFLVSFYNNEISEKSEIFDDQFSVERPDGSNFTLKIRSTKLEDSAMYFCASSVAGDPGELFFGEGSRLTVL.

The chain is built from TRBV5-1 and TRBJ2-4; TRBD2 matches at 8 bases. CDR3 size: 15 residues. V was pared by 5 bases and J by 7 bases, with 11 bases of the junction left unmatched. CDR1 and CDR2 (germline): SGHRS, YFSETQ. In nucleotides, the CDR3 is TGCGCCAGCAGAACGAATACAGGCGGGGGGAACATTCAGTACTTC. This translates into CASRTNTGGGNIQYF.

The gene calls are TRBV9 and TRBJ2-3; the D gene is possibly TRBD2 (6 bases). V was cut by 0 bases and J by 2 bases, with 16 bases left in between. Per germline, CDR1 SGDLS and CDR2 YYNGEE. The CDR3 has 17 amino acids. The chain's CDR3 is CASSVVGSGGATDTQYF. The CDR3 bases are TGTGCCAGCAGCGTAGTCGGGAGTGGCGGTGCCACAGATACGCAGTATTTT.

Ten or more counts support this clone. The genes are TRBV10-2 and TRBJ2-7; 11 bases align to TRBD1. The trim removed 6 bases at V and 2 bases at J, leaving 9 bases unmatched. CDR3 size: 16 residues. In germline, CDR1 is WSHSY, CDR2 SAAADI. The CDR3 protein is CASRSGQGGRAYEQYF. In DNA form, the CDR3 reads TGCGCCAGCAGATCGGGACAGGGGGGCAGAGCCTACGAGCAGTACTTC.

This sequence joins TRBV2 and TRBJ1-2; D gene ambiguous. The CDR3 is 13 amino acids. The germline V gene encodes CDR1 SNHLY and CDR2 FYNNEI. Between the trimmed V and J ends, which lost 2 bases and 9 bases, there was a span of 13 bases. The CDR3 loop is CASSERLGSSYTF. CDR3 in DNA: TGTGCCAGCAGTGAACGGCTGGGGAGTAGCTACACCTTC.

V is TRBV5-4 and J is TRBJ2-7, with 10 bases lining up with TRBD2. CDR3 length equals 15 residues. Germline CDR1 reads SGHNT; CDR2 reads YYREEE (reference sequence). V gave up 4 bases and J gave up 5 bases; unmatched junction bases: 9. CDR3: CASSLAGTSADEQYF. In DNA, the CDR3 is TGTGCCAGCAGCCTCGCCGGGACTAGCGCCGACGAGCAGTACTTC.

The gene calls are TRBV9 and TRBJ1-1; 12 positions match TRBD1. CDR3 size: 15 residues. Germline V lookup: CDR1 SGDLS, CDR2 YYNGEE. The V gene end was trimmed by 2 bases and the J gene end by 2 bases; junction bases not matched to a gene: 1. The CDR3 DNA is TGTGCCAGCAGCGTGGGACAGGGGGCTAACACTGAAGCTTTCTTT. Its protein is CASSVGQGANTEAFF.

This rearrangement joins TRBV18 to TRBJ2-5, with 10 positions matching TRBD1. CDR1 KGHSH and CDR2 LQKENI come from the germline V gene. The CDR3 sequence is 15 residues long. V lost 6 bases to trimming and J lost 1 base; unmatched junction nucleotides: 5. This CDR3 reads CASSPGTGAQETQYF. CDR3 coding DNA: TGTGCCAGCTCGCCCGGGACAGGGGCCCAAGAGACCCAGTACTTC.